This T cell receptor beta chain was sequenced in a study of beta chain features in type 1 diabetes. Study-level results: In all four CD4+ subsets, TCRB CDR3 length was significantly, moderately reduced in type 1 diabetes.

Investigators reverse transcribed all isolated RNA, so they sequenced expressed TCRB transcripts. It was found that naive, central memory and regulatory T cell samples averaged around 3.7 million reads. Using immunoSEQ multiplex PCR, the repertoire was profiled, and TCRdb retains in-frame clones only, with some absent. The sample lists about 150,000 clones, approximately 9.9% occurring once. Central memory, naive, regulatory and stem cell-like memory CD4+ cells were sorted by CD45RO/CCR7/CD25/CD127/CD95/CD27. The sample holds many counts of this clone. The antigen is undetermined. This sequence was found in a young woman in good health. Sequencing was done on a sample of central memory CD4+ T cells from blood.

CDR3 amino acids: CASSFPSGGTQETQYF. CDR3 in DNA: TGCGCCAGCAGCTTCCCTAGCGGGGGGACCCAAGAGACCCAGTACTTC. The chain uses TRBV5-1 and TRBJ2-5; 11 bases fit TRBD2. Germline CDR1 and CDR2: SGHRS and YFSETQ. CDR3 size: 16 residues. J was trimmed by 1 base and V by 2 bases; bases with no gene match: 4.